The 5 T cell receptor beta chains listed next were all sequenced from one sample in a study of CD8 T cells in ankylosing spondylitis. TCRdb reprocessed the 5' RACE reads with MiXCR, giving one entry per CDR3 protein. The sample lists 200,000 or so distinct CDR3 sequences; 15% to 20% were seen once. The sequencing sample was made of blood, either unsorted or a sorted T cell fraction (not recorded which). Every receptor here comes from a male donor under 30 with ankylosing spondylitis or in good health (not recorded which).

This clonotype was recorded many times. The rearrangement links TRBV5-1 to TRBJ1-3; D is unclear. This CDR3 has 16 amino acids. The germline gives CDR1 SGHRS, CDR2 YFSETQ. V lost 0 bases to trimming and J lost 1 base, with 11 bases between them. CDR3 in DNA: TGCGCCAGCAGCTTGGTCGGGGAAACTTCTGGAAACACCATATATTTT. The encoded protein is CASSLVGETSGNTIYF.

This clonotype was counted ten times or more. The CDR3 sequence is CATSVAANTGELFF. The DNA for the CDR3 is TGTGCCACCAGTGTCGCTGCCAACACCGGGGAGCTGTTTTTT. The chain is built from TRBV24-1 and TRBJ2-2; D gene ambiguous. Germline V lookup: CDR1 KGHDR, CDR2 SFDVKD. V shed 5 bases and J shed 2 bases, with 8 bases lying between them. CDR3 length: 14 residues.

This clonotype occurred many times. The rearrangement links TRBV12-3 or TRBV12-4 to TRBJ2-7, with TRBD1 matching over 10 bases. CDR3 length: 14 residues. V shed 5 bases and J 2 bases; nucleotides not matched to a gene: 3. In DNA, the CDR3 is TGTGCCAGCAGTCCGGACAGGGGGGCCTACGAGCAGTACTTC. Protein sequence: CASSPDRGAYEQYF.

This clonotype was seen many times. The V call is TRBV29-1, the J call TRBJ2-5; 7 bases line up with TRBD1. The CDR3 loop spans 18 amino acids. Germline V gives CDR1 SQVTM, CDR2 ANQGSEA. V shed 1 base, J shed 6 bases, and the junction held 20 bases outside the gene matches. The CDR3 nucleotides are TGCAGCGTTGAAGGTGGCGACAGGGAAACCCCCCGGTTGAAGACCCAGTACTTC. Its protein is CSVEGGDRETPRLKTQYF. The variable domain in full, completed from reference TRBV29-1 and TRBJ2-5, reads SAVISQKPSRDICQRGTSLTIQCQVDSQVTMMFWYRQQPGQSLTLIATANQGSEATYESGFVIDKFPISRPNLTFSTLTVSNMSPEDSSIYLCSVEGGDRETPRLKTQYFGPGTRLLVL.

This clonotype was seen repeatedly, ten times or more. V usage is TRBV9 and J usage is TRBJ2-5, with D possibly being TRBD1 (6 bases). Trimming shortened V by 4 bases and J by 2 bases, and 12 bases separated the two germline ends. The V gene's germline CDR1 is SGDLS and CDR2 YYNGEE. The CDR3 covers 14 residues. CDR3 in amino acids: CASSPQGRQETQYF. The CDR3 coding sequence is TGTGCCAGCAGCCCACAGGGAAGACAAGAGACCCAGTACTTC.